These T cell receptor beta chains were read from a single sample in a study of lymphopenia after photon versus proton radiotherapy. Assay: immunoSEQ multiplex PCR; the TCRdb copy retains only in-frame clones and omits some. The sample holds over 15,000 clones, roughly nine tenths seen once. This specimen consisted of peripheral blood, obtained from a patient treated with proton-based radiotherapy. The receptors derive from a man between 65 and 85 years old with pancreatic cancer. CDR3s include the opening cysteine and the closing phenylalanine or tryptophan. A D gene is named only where the DNA matches it firmly. Clone size is shown for a subset of rows, as once, few, many or a class of expanded clone.

>TRBJ2-7|NA|TRBV19|TRBD1
TGTGCCAGTAGTGCTCTGGGGACAGGGAGTCACGAGCAGTACTTC
CASSALGTGSHEQYF
>TRBJ1-3|NA|TRBV7-9|NA
TGTGCCAGCAGCCCTTTCGGAAACACCATATATTTT
CASSPFGNTIYF
>TRBJ2-7|once|TRBV29-1|NA
TGCAGCGTTGAAGGGGGTAAGGGGCGTAATTACGAGCAGTACTTC
CSVEGGKGRNYEQYF
>TRBJ1-2|NA|TRBV6-5|NA
TGTGCCAGCAGTCTAAGGAATTACTATGGCTACACCTTC
CASSLRNYYGYTF
>TRBJ1-2|NA|TRBV19|TRBD1
TGTGCCAGTAGTATGGGACAGGGGTTTACGATGTCTGGCTACACCTTC
CASSMGQGFTMSGYTF
>TRBJ2-1|NA|TRBV19|NA
TGTGCCAGTAGTATCCCCTCAGTGGTTCAGCAGTTCTTC
CASSIPSVVQQFF
>TRBJ2-1|NA|TRBV19|TRBD2
TGTGCCAGTAGTATAGATACTAGCGGGGGACGAGAGCAGTTCTTC
CASSIDTSGGREQFF
>TRBJ2-1|NA|TRBV7-3|NA
TGTGCCAGCAGCTTGGTGGGGTACAATGAGCAGTTCTTC
CASSLVGYNEQFF
>TRBJ1-6|NA|TRBV5-1|NA
TGCGCCAGCAGCTTTCGTGGGGAAAATTCACCCCTCCACTTT
CASSFRGENSPLHF
>TRBJ1-1|NA|TRBV5-1|TRBD1
TGCGCCAGCAGCTTGGAGGGCAGGGGGGTTAACACTGAAGCTTTCTTT
CASSLEGRGVNTEAFF
>TRBJ1-2|NA|TRBV9|NA
TGTGCCAGCAGCGCCCGGGACAACCTAAACTATGGCTACACCTTC
CASSARDNLNYGYTF
>TRBJ2-2|NA|TRBV6-6|TRBD2
TGTGCCAGCAGACTAGCGGTGAACACCGGGGAGCTGTTTTTT
CASRLAVNTGELFF
>TRBJ1-5|NA|TRBV10-2|NA
TGCGCCAGCCTCGAGACAGGTGTGTTCAATCAGCCCCAGCATTTT
CASLETGVFNQPQHF
>TRBJ2-1|NA|TRBV5-5|TRBD2
TGTGCCAGCGGACGGAGCGGGAGCAATGAGCAGTTCTTC
CASGRSGSNEQFF
>TRBJ2-2|NA|TRBV11-2|TRBD1
TGTGCCAGCAGCCCTAATCAGGGGGCGCAGACCGGGGAGCTGTTTTTT
CASSPNQGAQTGELFF
>TRBJ2-3|NA|TRBV9|NA
TGTGCCAGCAGCGTAGAGGAGGGTTCGGGGGAGTATTTT
CASSVEEGSGEYF
>TRBJ2-1|NA|TRBV29-1|TRBD1
TGCAGCGTTGGAAGGACAGGGGGCTTCAACAATGAGCAGTTCTTC
CSVGRTGGFNNEQFF
>TRBJ2-5|NA|TRBV5-1|NA
TGCGCCAGCAGCCGCATTGTGTCGGAAGAGACCCAGTACTTC
CASSRIVSEETQYF
>TRBJ2-1|NA|TRBV4-1|NA
TGCGCCAGCAGCCTCGTGGGGATCTCCTACAATGAGCAGTTCTTC
CASSLVGISYNEQFF
>TRBJ2-7|NA|TRBV11-2|TRBD1
TGTGCCAGCAGCTCACAGGGGGCGCAACCCTACGAGCAGTACTTC
CASSSQGAQPYEQYF
>TRBJ2-7|NA|TRBV7-9|TRBD1
TGTGCCAGCAGCTTAACAGGGGATTTGGCCGAGCAGTACTTC
CASSLTGDLAEQYF
>TRBJ1-3|NA|TRBV2|NA
TGTGCCAGCAGTGTCAAGGGAAGGGGAAACACCATATATTTT
CASSVKGRGNTIYF
>TRBJ2-1|NA|TRBV6-4|NA
TGTGCCAGCAGTGAGGGACTTACCATGAGTTTACAGTTCTTC
CASSEGLTMSLQFF
>TRBJ2-1|NA|TRBV2|NA
TGTGCCAGCAGTCAGTATTACAATGAGCAGTTCTTC
CASSQYYNEQFF
>TRBJ1-2|NA|TRBV7-9|TRBD1
TGTGCCAGCAGCTATGGACAGGGAGGAGGAAATGGCTACACCTTC
CASSYGQGGGNGYTF
>TRBJ1-5|NA|TRBV19|NA
TGTGCCAGTAGTGGGGACGCCAGCAATCAGCCCCAGCATTTT
CASSGDASNQPQHF
>TRBJ2-7|NA|TRBV6-1|NA
TGTGCCAGCAGTGAATCAGGGGGGGGGCTTCTTTCCTACGAGCAGTACTTC
CASSESGGGLLSYEQYF
>TRBJ2-1|NA|TRBV7-9|NA
TGTGCCAGCAGCTTAGCGCTAGCGAATGAGCAGTTCTTC
CASSLALANEQFF
>TRBJ2-7|NA|TRBV6-1|TRBD2
TGTGCCAGCAGTGAACAGCGGGAAAGCTCCTACGAGCAGTACTTC
CASSEQRESSYEQYF
>TRBJ2-7|NA|TRBV6-5|TRBD1
TGTGCCAGCAGTTACCGGACAGGGGTGGCCTACGAGCAGTACTTC
CASSYRTGVAYEQYF
>TRBJ2-2|NA|TRBV7-3|NA
TGTGCCAGCAGCCCTAACCCGGTTGGGTCGGGCGGGGAGCTGTTTTTT
CASSPNPVGSGGELFF
>TRBJ1-5|few|TRBV5-1|TRBD1
TGCGCCAGCAGCCCCGAGGGGGCCCAGGGACAGCCCCAGCATTTT
CASSPEGAQGQPQHF
>TRBJ2-1|NA|TRBV19|TRBD2
TGTGCCAGTAGTACGCCAAGCGGGAACTCCTACAATGAGCAGTTCTTC
CASSTPSGNSYNEQFF
>TRBJ2-7|NA|TRBV5-1|TRBD1
TGCGCCAGCAGCTTACAGGGACAGGGATTGGACGAGCAGTACTTC
CASSLQGQGLDEQYF
>TRBJ2-7|NA|TRBV11-2|NA
TGTGCCAGCAGCCAGAACCGGGACCTCTGGTCCTACGAGCAGTACTTC
CASSQNRDLWSYEQYF
>TRBJ2-1|NA|TRBV5-4|TRBD1
TGTGCCAGCAGCTCGACAGGGGCCCAATACAATGAGCAGTTCTTC
CASSSTGAQYNEQFF
>TRBJ1-3|once|TRBV27|NA
TGTGCCAGCGGTTCCTTAGTTTCCAACACCATATATTTT
CASGSLVSNTIYF
>TRBJ2-3|NA|TRBV4-2|TRBD2
TGTGCCAGCAGCCAAGGATATAGCGGGGGGGCGGGAGATACGCAGTATTTT
CASSQGYSGGAGDTQYF